The clone carrying this TCR beta chain appeared a single time. Libraries were prepared by immunoSEQ multiplex PCR; TCRdb keeps only in-frame clonotypes and omits some of them. This table holds fewer than 110,000 clones, 96% found once. The V and J ends lost 4 bases and 3 bases respectively, with 12 bases between them. The CDR3 is made up of 13 amino acids. CDR1 is SQVTM, CDR2 ANQGSEA, per germline. The sample originates from a study of technical replicates of blood from a handful of donors. The chain couples TRBV29-1 to TRBJ1-1, with a weak D call TRBD1 (5 bases). The TCR sequence derives from a human donor in good health. The sample taken for sequencing was T cells isolated from PBMCs. CDR3 amino acids: CSVAGRIYTEAFF. CDR3 nucleotides: TGCAGCGTTGCAGGGAGGATTTACACTGAAGCTTTCTTT.